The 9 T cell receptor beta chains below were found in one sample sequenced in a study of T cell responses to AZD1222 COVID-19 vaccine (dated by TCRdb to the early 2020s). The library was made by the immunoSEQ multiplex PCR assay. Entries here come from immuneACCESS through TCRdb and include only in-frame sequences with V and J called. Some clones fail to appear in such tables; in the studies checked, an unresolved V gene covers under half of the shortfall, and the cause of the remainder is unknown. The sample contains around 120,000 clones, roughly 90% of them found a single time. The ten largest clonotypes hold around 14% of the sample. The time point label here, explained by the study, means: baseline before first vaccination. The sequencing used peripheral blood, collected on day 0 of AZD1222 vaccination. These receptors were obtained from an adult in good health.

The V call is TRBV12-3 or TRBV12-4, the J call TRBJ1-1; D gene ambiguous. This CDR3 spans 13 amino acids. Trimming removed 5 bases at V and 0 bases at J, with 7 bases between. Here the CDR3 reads CASSPSMNTEAFF. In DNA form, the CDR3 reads TGTGCCAGCAGTCCCAGCATGAACACTGAAGCTTTCTTT.

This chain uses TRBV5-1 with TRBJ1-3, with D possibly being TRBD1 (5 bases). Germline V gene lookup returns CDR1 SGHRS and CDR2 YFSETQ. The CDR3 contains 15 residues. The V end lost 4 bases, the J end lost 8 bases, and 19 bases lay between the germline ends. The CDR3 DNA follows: TGCGCCAGCAGCCCCTCCGGGACTGACCTGGACACCATATATTTT. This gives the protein CASSPSGTDLDTIYF.

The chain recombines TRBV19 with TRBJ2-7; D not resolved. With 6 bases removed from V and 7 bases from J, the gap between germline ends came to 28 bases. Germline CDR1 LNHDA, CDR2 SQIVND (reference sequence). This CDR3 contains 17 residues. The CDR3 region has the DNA TGTGCCAGTAGACCCGGCCGACGGATGTCGCGATTCGAGGAGCAGTACTTC. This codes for CASRPGRRMSRFEEQYF.

The CDR3 DNA follows: TGTGCCAGCAGTTTGGGGACAGGGGGCGAGCAGTACTTC. Translated, it gives CASSLGTGGEQYF. The chain combines TRBV28 with TRBJ2-7, with TRBD1 matching over 11 bases. The J segment lost 6 bases and the V segment lost 3 bases, leaving 1 base of the junction unmatched. Germline CDR1 reads MDHEN; CDR2 reads SYDVKM. The length of the CDR3 is 13 residues.

The CDR3 DNA follows: TGTGCCAGCAGTCCTGGACTAGCCTTCAAGCAGTACTTC. Protein: CASSPGLAFKQYF. The V call is TRBV27, the J call TRBJ2-7; 8 bases are a match to TRBD2. The CDR3 sequence is 13 residues long. CDR1 and CDR2 (germline): MNHEY, SMNVEV (reference sequence). With V trimmed by 5 bases and J by 8 bases, 8 bases remained unmatched.

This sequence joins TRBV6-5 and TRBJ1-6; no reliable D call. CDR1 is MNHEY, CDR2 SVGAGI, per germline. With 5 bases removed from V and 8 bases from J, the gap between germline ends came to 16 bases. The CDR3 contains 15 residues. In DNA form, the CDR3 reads TGTGCCAGCAGTCCAGCACCAAATGCGGATTCACCCCTCCACTTT. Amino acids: CASSPAPNADSPLHF.

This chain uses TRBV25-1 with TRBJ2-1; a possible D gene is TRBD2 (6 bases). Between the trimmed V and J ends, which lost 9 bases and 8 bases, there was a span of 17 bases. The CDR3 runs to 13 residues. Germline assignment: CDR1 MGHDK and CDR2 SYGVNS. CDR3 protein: CASNRGSVYEQFF. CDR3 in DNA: TGTGCCAGTAACCGGGGGTCCGTCTATGAGCAGTTCTTC.

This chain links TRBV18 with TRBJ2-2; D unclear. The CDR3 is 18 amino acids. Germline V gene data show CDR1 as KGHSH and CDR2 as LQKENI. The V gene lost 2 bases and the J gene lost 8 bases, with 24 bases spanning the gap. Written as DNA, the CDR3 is TGTGCCAGCTCACCAGTCATACGGCAGATCCTCAACGGGGGGGAGCTGTTTTTT. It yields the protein CASSPVIRQILNGGELFF.

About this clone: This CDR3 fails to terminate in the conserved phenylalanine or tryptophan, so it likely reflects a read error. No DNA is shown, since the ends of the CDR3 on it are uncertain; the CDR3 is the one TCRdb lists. The CDR3 spells CASITFAADEAVPG. This chain joins TRBV21-1 and TRBJ1-2. TRBV21-1 is a pseudogene segment. The CDR3 length equals 14 residues, ends included.